These 31 T cell receptor beta chains share one sample of origin, sequenced in a study of T cell responses to AZD1222 COVID-19 vaccine. Profiling relied on immunoSEQ multiplex PCR, and the TCRdb table lists in-frame clones only, not all of them. The data contain 120,000 or so clones, around 84% of them singletons. Specimen: peripheral blood, collected 28 days after the second AZD1222 dose. The receptors were sampled from an adult who received the AZD1222 COVID-19 vaccine.

This rearrangement joins TRBV29-1 to TRBJ2-7; D call uncertain. Trimming took off 4 bases at V and 1 base at J, with 14 bases between the two ends. Germline V gives CDR1 SQVTM, CDR2 ANQGSEA. CDR3 length: 14 residues. CDR3 amino acids: CSVGGETYSYEQYF. DNA of the CDR3: TGCAGCGTTGGTGGGGAAACATATTCCTACGAGCAGTACTTC.

The rearrangement joins TRBV6-1 to TRBJ2-7, with D possibly called TRBD1 or TRBD2 (6 bases each). V lost 2 bases and J lost 5, with 16 bases in between. This CDR3 is built from 15 residues. In germline, CDR1 is MNHNS, CDR2 SASEGT. In nucleotides, the CDR3 is TGTGCCAGCAGTGAAATTCCGGGGGCAGGAAACGAGCAGTACTTC. This codes for CASSEIPGAGNEQYF.

V gene TRBV27 combines with J gene TRBJ1-2; perhaps TRBD1 as D (5 bases). V shed 3 bases and J shed 3 bases, with 11 bases lying between them. Looked up from germline, CDR1 is MNHEY and CDR2 is SMNVEV (reference sequence). The length of the CDR3 is 14 residues. The CDR3 sequence is CASSLGQGYYGYTF. The CDR3 nucleotides read TGTGCCAGCAGTTTGGGCCAGGGTTACTATGGCTACACCTTC.

The rearrangement uses TRBV6-5 and TRBJ1-1, with D unresolved. Germline V CDR1 and CDR2: MNHEY, SVGAGI. The CDR3 extends over 12 amino acids. V was cut by 6 bases and J by 0 bases, with 5 bases left in between. CDR3: CASSNVNTEAFF. CDR3 DNA: TGTGCCAGCAGCAACGTGAACACTGAAGCTTTCTTT.

Within the sample, this clone is medium-sized (0.01 to 0.1%). V usage is TRBV12-3 or TRBV12-4 and J usage is TRBJ1-1, with D possibly matching TRBD1 (6 bases). The CDR3 runs 11 residues. Between the trimmed V and J ends, which lost 8 bases and 9 bases, there was a span of 13 bases. The CDR3 region has the DNA TGTGCCAGCCGAACAGGGACCCAAGCTTTCTTT. The encoded protein is CASRTGTQAFF.

The chain is built from TRBV3-1 (or the pseudogene TRBV3-2) and TRBJ1-5; D remains unclear. V was cut by 0 bases and J by 4 bases, with 10 bases left in between. This CDR3 region has 15 residues. Germline CDR1 and CDR2: LGHDT and YNNKEL (reference sequence). CDR3 amino acids: CASSQDTAGNQPQHF. In nucleotides, the CDR3 is TGTGCCAGCAGCCAAGATACCGCCGGAAATCAGCCCCAGCATTTT.

This rearrangement joins TRBV19 to TRBJ1-5; no firm D call. Per the germline V gene, CDR1 is LNHDA and CDR2 is SQIVND (reference sequence). V was shortened by 3 bases and J by 5 bases, with 11 bases between the two germline ends. This CDR3 has 14 amino acids. The chain's CDR3 is CASSMESAHQPQHF. In DNA form, the CDR3 reads TGTGCCAGTAGTATGGAGTCAGCGCATCAGCCCCAGCATTTT. The full variable domain, with the rest looked up from reference TRBV19 and TRBJ1-5, is DGGITQSPKYLFRKEGQNVTLSCEQNLNHDAMYWYRQDPGQGLRLIYYSQIVNDFQKGDIAEGYSVSREKKESFPLTVTSAQKNPTAFYLCASSMESAHQPQHFGDGTRLSIL.

This clone was observed a few times. This rearrangement joins TRBV24-1 to TRBJ2-5, with unresolved D. The CDR3 is 12 amino acids. Between the trimmed V and J ends, which lost 3 bases and 3 bases, there was a span of 4 bases. Germline CDR1 reads KGHDR; CDR2 reads SFDVKD. CDR3 amino acids: CATSDTEETQYF. CDR3 nucleotides: TGTGCCACCAGTGATACCGAAGAGACCCAGTACTTC.

This clone has more than one count but fewer than ten. V and J are TRBV6-5 and TRBJ2-1; 10 positions agree with TRBD2. Trimming cost V 5 bases and J 13 bases; bases outside gene matches: 8. The CDR3 sequence is 13 residues long. Germline loops: CDR1 MNHEY, CDR2 SVGAGI. CDR3 coding DNA: TGTGCCAGCAGTCCCCGACTAGCGGGCTTTCAGTTCTTC. It codes for CASSPRLAGFQFF.

To note about this clone: The sample holds other DNA sequences that translate to the same CDR3. The chain uses TRBV6-5 and TRBJ1-1; no definite D call. The CDR3 has 13 residues. V dropped 0 bases and J dropped 4 bases, with 6 bases sitting between them. CDR1 is MNHEY, CDR2 SVGAGI, per germline. CDR3 bases: TGTGCCAGCAGTTACTCCCTCGCCACTGAAGCTTTCTTT. Translating gives CASSYSLATEAFF.

The rearrangement links TRBV7-9 to TRBJ1-1, with 11 bases matching TRBD1. The CDR3 is made up of 15 amino acids. Germline CDR1 SEHNR, CDR2 FQNEAQ (reference sequence). J was trimmed by 4 bases and V by 5 bases; bases with no gene match: 6. CDR3 nucleotides: TGTGCCAGCAGCCCCGGACAGGGGGCTATCACTGAAGCTTTCTTT. It yields the protein CASSPGQGAITEAFF.

V usage is TRBV19 and J usage is TRBJ1-1; maybe TRBD1 (5 bases). Trimming took 11 bases from V and 3 from J, leaving 22 bases between them. The CDR3 has 15 amino acids. Germline V gives CDR1 LNHDA, CDR2 SQIVND (reference sequence). The CDR3 loop reads CAPLGDRAYYTEAFF. DNA for the CDR3: TGTGCCCCCCTTGGGGACCGGGCTTACTACACTGAAGCTTTCTTT. Full variable domain (outside the CDR3, taken from reference TRBV19 and TRBJ1-1): DGGITQSPKYLFRKEGQNVTLSCEQNLNHDAMYWYRQDPGQGLRLIYYSQIVNDFQKGDIAEGYSVSREKKESFPLTVTSAQKNPTAFYLCAPLGDRAYYTEAFFGQGTRLTVV.

By sample fraction, this clone is medium-sized. V and J are TRBV6-5 and TRBJ1-1; a weak D match, TRBD1 (5 bases). The CDR3 is 13 amino acids. Germline assignment: CDR1 MNHEY and CDR2 SVGAGI. V was pared by 8 bases and J by 3 bases, with 13 bases between. CDR3 amino acids: CASARGFDTEAFF. The DNA of the CDR3 is TGTGCCAGCGCCCGGGGGTTCGACACTGAAGCTTTCTTT.

By proportion, this clone is medium-sized. The CDR3 loop reads CSVRLNTEAFF. The CDR3 DNA follows: TGCAGCGTGAGATTGAACACTGAAGCTTTCTTT. The V call is TRBV29-1, the J call TRBJ1-1; no clear D gene. V was cut by 6 bases and J by 0 bases, with 5 bases left in between. The CDR3 sequence is 11 residues long. Germline V gene lookup returns CDR1 SQVTM and CDR2 ANQGSEA.

This clone has a single count. This rearrangement joins TRBV27 to TRBJ2-5; D tentatively reads TRBD1 or TRBD2 (7 bases each). The CDR3 is made up of 15 amino acids. Germline loops: CDR1 MNHEY, CDR2 SMNVEV (reference sequence). V gave up 5 bases and J gave up 2 bases, with 15 bases separating them. For the CDR3, the DNA is TGTGCCAGCAGTAGCGGGACAGCGGATCAAGAGACCCAGTACTTC. Encoded protein: CASSSGTADQETQYF.

The chain links TRBV19 to TRBJ1-5, with D possibly matching TRBD1 (5 bases). There are 15 residues in the CDR3. Germline CDR1 and CDR2: LNHDA and SQIVND (reference sequence). V dropped 8 bases and J dropped 6 bases, with 20 bases sitting between them. The CDR3 DNA is TGTGCCAGTCGAGTGCGGGGCCGGGGTGTTCAGCCCCAGCATTTT. It yields the protein CASRVRGRGVQPQHF.

The CDR3 nucleotides read TGCGCCAGCAGCCCCGGACTAGCGGGAGGTTCGAACACCGGGGAGCTGTTTTTT. Translating it yields CASSPGLAGGSNTGELFF. This chain connects TRBV4-1 to TRBJ2-2; 14 bases are a match to TRBD2. J was trimmed by 0 bases and V by 4 bases; bases with no gene match: 4. The CDR3 runs to 18 residues. The germline gives CDR1 MGHRA, CDR2 YSYEKL.

J is TRBJ1-5 and V is TRBV10-3; D gene unclear. V was trimmed by 7 bases and J by 6 bases, leaving 13 bases between them. Germline V lookup: CDR1 ENHRY, CDR2 SYGVKD. CDR3 length: 13 amino acids. The CDR3 sequence is CAINSLAGQPQHF. The CDR3 region has the DNA TGTGCCATCAATTCACTGGCGGGTCAGCCCCAGCATTTT.

V is TRBV30 and J is TRBJ2-3, with 12 bases identical to TRBD2. The CDR3 sequence is 15 residues long. Germline V gene lookup returns CDR1 GTSNPN and CDR2 SVGIG (reference sequence). Trimming cost V 5 bases and J 5 bases; bases outside gene matches: 8. The CDR3 DNA sequence: TGTGCCTGGCGACGGACTAGCGGGGTGCTAGATACGCAGTATTTT. It is translated as CAWRRTSGVLDTQYF.

The chain couples TRBV7-9 to TRBJ1-2; no reliable D call. Germline V CDR1 and CDR2: SEHNR, FQNEAQ (reference sequence). The V and J ends lost 0 bases and 7 bases respectively, with 6 bases between them. The CDR3 totals 12 residues. The CDR3 loop is CASSLAHGGYTF. The DNA for the CDR3 is TGTGCCAGCAGCTTAGCACACGGTGGCTACACCTTC. Filled out from reference TRBV7-9 and TRBJ1-2, the complete variable domain reads DTGVSQNPRHKITKRGQNVTFRCDPISEHNRLYWYRQTLGQGPEFLTYFQNEAQLEKSRLLSDRFSAERPKGSFSTLEIQRTEQGDSAMYLCASSLAHGGYTFGSGTRLTVV.

The chain is built from TRBV30 and TRBJ1-1; D is unresolved. CDR3 length: 13 residues. The V gene's germline CDR1 is GTSNPN and CDR2 SVGIG (reference sequence). The V end lost 2 bases, the J end lost 4 bases, and 11 bases lay between the germline ends. The CDR3 loop reads CAWSIFSGTEAFF. The CDR3 coding sequence is TGTGCCTGGAGTATTTTTTCGGGCACTGAAGCTTTCTTT.

This chain connects TRBV21-1 to TRBJ1-5. TRBV21-1 is described as a pseudogene. The CDR3 has 17 amino acids. In DNA, the CDR3 is TGTGCCAGCAGCAACCCGCGGGCGTGGCAGAGGAATCAGCCCCAGCATTTT. Translating gives CASSNPRAWQRNQPQHF.

This chain joins TRBV5-5 and TRBJ1-2; no definite D call. The V and J ends lost 1 base and 3 bases respectively, with 13 bases between them. CDR3 length equals 15 residues. Germline V gene data show CDR1 as SGHKS and CDR2 as YYEKEE (reference sequence). CDR3 protein: CASSLSGVVHYGYTF. The CDR3, as DNA: TGTGCCAGCAGCTTGTCCGGGGTCGTGCACTATGGCTACACCTTC.

This clone occurred a few times. This sequence joins TRBV7-9 and TRBJ1-6; D is unresolved. CDR3 size: 13 residues. Germline CDR1 and CDR2: SEHNR and FQNEAQ (reference sequence). Trimming left V 1 base short and J 8 bases short, with 6 bases between. The CDR3 here is CASSLVVDSPLHF. CDR3 DNA sequence: TGTGCCAGCAGCTTAGTAGTGGATTCACCCCTCCACTTT.

The V call is TRBV10-1, the J call TRBJ1-1; 7 nucleotides match TRBD1. With 6 bases clipped from V and 4 bases from J, the junction kept 17 bases outside the gene matches. The CDR3 is 17 residues long. The germline V gene has CDR1 WNHNN and CDR2 SYGVQD (reference sequence). Here the CDR3 reads CASSPGGLGGDITEAFF. CDR3 DNA: TGCGCCAGCAGCCCCGGGGGGTTAGGGGGCGATATCACTGAAGCTTTCTTT.

The chain is built from TRBV21-1 and TRBJ2-7; the DNA was not compared with TRBD2, the D call given in the table. TRBV21-1 is recorded as a pseudogene. The CDR3 totals 16 residues. The CDR3 bases are TGTGCCAGCAGCAAATCTCCGGAGCGGGGATACTACGAGCAGTACTTC. Protein sequence: CASSKSPERGYYEQYF.

The V call is TRBV5-6, the J call TRBJ1-6; perhaps TRBD1 as D (6 bases). The CDR3 totals 15 residues. The V end was cut by 1 base, the J end by 7 bases, with 12 bases between. The V gene's germline CDR1 is SGHDT and CDR2 YYEEEE. In DNA form, the CDR3 reads TGTGCCAGCAGCTTGTTGTCAGGGGAGAATTCACCCCTCCACTTT. It is translated as CASSLLSGENSPLHF.

This chain connects TRBV27 to TRBJ2-7; 14 bases match TRBD2. Germline V gene data show CDR1 as MNHEY and CDR2 as SMNVEV (reference sequence). The V gene end was trimmed by 7 bases and the J gene end by 5 bases; junction bases not matched to a gene: 16. The length of the CDR3 is 18 residues. The CDR3 here is CASTPLGTSGSSGDEQYF. The CDR3 DNA sequence: TGTGCCAGCACCCCCCTCGGGACTAGCGGGAGTAGTGGCGACGAGCAGTACTTC.

This rearrangement joins TRBV23-1 to TRBJ1-3; D is unresolved. TRBV23-1 is an ORF for which the function is uncertain. Trimming removed 11 bases at V and 0 bases at J, with 17 bases between. This CDR3 has 15 amino acids. The CDR3 spells CARYRTESSGNTIYF. The CDR3 region has the DNA TGCGCCCGATACCGGACGGAGAGCTCTGGAAACACCATATATTTT.

The rearrangement uses TRBV11-2 and TRBJ1-5; no reliable D call. The CDR3 is 14 amino acids. Looked up from germline, CDR1 is SGHAT and CDR2 is FQNNGV. V was clipped by 5 bases and J by 7 bases, with 15 bases between them. The CDR3 is CASSRGAIGQPQHF. CDR3 in DNA: TGTGCCAGCAGCCGCGGAGCGATCGGGCAGCCCCAGCATTTT.

The rearrangement joins TRBV9 to TRBJ1-1; D gene unclear. Deletions cut 6 bases from V and 4 bases from J, with 10 bases between. CDR1 and CDR2 from the germline V gene are SGDLS and YYNGEE. The CDR3 consists of 12 residues. The chain's CDR3 is CASTPAGTEAFF. The CDR3 coding sequence is TGTGCCAGCACCCCGGCGGGCACTGAAGCTTTCTTT.